In this sample, the clone carrying this T cell receptor gamma chain is medium-sized (0.01 to 0.1%). What it recognizes is unknown. Gammadelta T cells were flow-sorted from PBMC into Vgamma9/Vdelta2+ and Vdelta2-negative populations for bulk analysis. TCRdb re-processed the multiplex PCR reads using CATT. The sample has some 32,000 gamma-chain clones; roughly 1.4% are singletons. These data belong to a study of γδ T cells in repeated Plasmodium falciparum infection. Study overall: Each infection was followed by sampling at 21 days, plus baseline and some pre-infection draws. The study, taken as a whole, reports: The Malian cohort came from a small rural village of predominantly one ethnic group. In Vdelta2-negative, largely Vdelta1+, gammadelta repertoires, repeated controlled infections appeared to drive clonal selection waves. Vgamma9/Vdelta2+ T cells showed a stable polyclonal repertoire with shared TCRgamma sequences.

Germline CDR1 is GITISATS and CDR2 is ISYDGTV (reference sequence). V was pared by 1 base and J by 4 bases, with 9 bases of the junction left unmatched. This CDR3 region has 16 residues. The clonotype originates from a pool of human donors (malaria-infected and uninfected, not separated). The sample taken for sequencing was gamma-delta T cells from blood. The J gene is TRGJP1, the V gene TRGV9. The CDR3 here is CALWEVRYGTGWFKIF. CDR3 nucleotide sequence: TGTGCCTTGTGGGAGGTCCGGTATGGCACTGGTTGGTTCAAGATATTT.